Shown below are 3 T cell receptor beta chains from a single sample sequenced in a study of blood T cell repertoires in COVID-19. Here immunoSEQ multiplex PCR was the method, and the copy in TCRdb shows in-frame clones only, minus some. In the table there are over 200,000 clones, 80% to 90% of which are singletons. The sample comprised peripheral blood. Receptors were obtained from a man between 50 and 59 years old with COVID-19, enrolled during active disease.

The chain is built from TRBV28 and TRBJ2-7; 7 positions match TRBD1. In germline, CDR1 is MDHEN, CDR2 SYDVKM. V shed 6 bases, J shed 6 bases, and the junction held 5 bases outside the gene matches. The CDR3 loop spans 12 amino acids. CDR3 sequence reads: CASSPDRVEQYF. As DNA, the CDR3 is TGTGCCAGCAGCCCCGACAGGGTCGAGCAGTACTTC.

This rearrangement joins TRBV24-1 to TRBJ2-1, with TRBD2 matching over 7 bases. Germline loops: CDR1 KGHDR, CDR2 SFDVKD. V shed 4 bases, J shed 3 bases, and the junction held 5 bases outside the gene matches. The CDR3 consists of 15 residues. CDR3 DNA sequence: TGTGCCACCAGTGACCCAGGACTAGTCTACAATGAGCAGTTCTTC. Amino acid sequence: CATSDPGLVYNEQFF.

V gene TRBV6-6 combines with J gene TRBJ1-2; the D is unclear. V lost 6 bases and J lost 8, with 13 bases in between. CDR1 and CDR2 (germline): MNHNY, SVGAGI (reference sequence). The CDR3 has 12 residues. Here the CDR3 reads CASSASSGGYTF. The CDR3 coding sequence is TGTGCCAGCAGCGCTTCAAGCGGGGGCTACACCTTC.